This T cell receptor (beta chain) was profiled in a study of cytomegalovirus exposure and HLA in healthy donors. Findings of the study overall: Trimming of TCR beta V- and J-genes showed a link, identified in a later analysis, to a missense DCLRE1C variant. Specificity of a few CMV-associated chains for CMV antigens was verified in vitro.

While unrecorded immune exposures were likely, the donors were nominally healthy when sampled. Only one count was recorded for this clone. Its antigen is still unknown. Vbeta (60) and Jbeta (13) primers were used in the PCR. Measured with immunoSEQ multiplex PCR; TCRdb has only the in-frame clones, and not every one. The repertoire consists of 100,000 to 150,000 clones, with 55% to 75% occurring once and the leading ten covering roughly 1.5%. Unmatched junction bases numbered 9, after V lost 10 bases and J lost 3 bases. This CDR3 has 14 amino acids. Germline assignment: CDR1 MDHEN and CDR2 SYDVKM. V usage is TRBV28 and J usage is TRBJ2-7, with 10 bases matching TRBD1. This sequence was found in a man aged 25-45 years in good health and CMV-seropositive. Sequenced material: PBMCs. CDR3 amino acids: CATRKGQGVYEQYF. CDR3 bases: TGTGCCACCCGAAAAGGACAGGGGGTCTACGAGCAGTACTTC.